This section outlines one TCR beta chain sequence together with its context. Its antigen is still unknown. Documented time point: late sampling 161 to 241 days after vaccination in a few convalescent patients. The source of the sample is a study of vaccination and CD4 T cells after COVID-19. Background on the study: Six males and four females constituted the convalescent cohort, two of whom were Hispanic. Collection of post-vaccine samples followed dose two by a median approximately 76 days, spanning a range of 14 to 241.

Points from the study as a whole: Recorded median SARS-CoV-2-reactive clonotype numbers increased from about 20 to 38 without reaching significance.

One entry per CDR3 protein results from TCRdb running MiXCR on the PCR reads. Of 25,000 to 30,000 distinct CDR3 sequences listed, roughly 50% are singletons. After removal of 3 bases from V and 4 bases from J, the junction contained 8 bases not matched to a gene. Germline V lookup: CDR1 KGHSH, CDR2 LQKENI. The CDR3 totals 17 residues. This sequence joins TRBV18 and TRBJ2-1, with 11 nucleotides matching TRBD2. The material sequenced was CD4+ T cells from blood, taken about 7 months after SARS-CoV-2 vaccination. The source of this sequence is a human donor who had recovered from COVID-19. CDR3 amino acids: CASSPERLAGPYNEQFF. The CDR3 DNA is TGTGCCAGCTCACCGGAACGACTAGCGGGGCCGTACAATGAGCAGTTCTTC.